The sequence of this TCR beta chain was determined in a study of healthy donors' naive CD4 and CD8 T cells. Study in general: TCR alpha primers covered all functional IMGT alpha gene variants.

Broader study findings: CDR3 charge plus V and J genes appeared to account for approximately 14% of CD4/CD8 variance.

As for this clonotype: Its antigen is undetermined.

The CDR3 is 16 amino acids. Trimming removed 7 bases at V and 2 bases at J, with 15 bases between. Germline CDR1 LNHDA, CDR2 SQIVND (reference sequence). TCR libraries were built from about 500 ng of total RNA by linear amplification. How the authors handled the data: 5 healthy donors contributed roughly 72,000 sequenced TCR alpha transcripts. MiXCR was run by TCRdb on the reads, yielding one entry per CDR3 protein. TCRdb, not the original authors, processed these V and J calls. The data hold roughly 200,000 distinct CDR3 sequences, with around 74% observed a single time. Naive CD4+ cells were sorted as CD4+CD8-CD45RO-CD45RA+; naive CD8+ as CD8+CD4-CD45RA+CD27bright.

The TCR sequence derives from a pool of human donors in good health; the sample pools cells from several healthy donors. The sequencing input was naive CD4+ and CD8+ T cells sorted from blood, pooled from several donors. The V gene is TRBV19, the J gene TRBJ2-6; TRBD1 might be the D (5 bases). CDR3 in amino acids: CASNWGVVTGANVLTF. In DNA, the CDR3 is TGTGCCAGTAACTGGGGCGTAGTTACTGGGGCCAACGTCCTGACTTTC. The variable domain in full, with the rest retrieved from reference TRBV19 and TRBJ2-6, is DGGITQSPKYLFRKEGQNVTLSCEQNLNHDAMYWYRQDPGQGLRLIYYSQIVNDFQKGDIAEGYSVSREKKESFPLTVTSAQKNPTAFYLCASNWGVVTGANVLTFGAGSRLTVL.